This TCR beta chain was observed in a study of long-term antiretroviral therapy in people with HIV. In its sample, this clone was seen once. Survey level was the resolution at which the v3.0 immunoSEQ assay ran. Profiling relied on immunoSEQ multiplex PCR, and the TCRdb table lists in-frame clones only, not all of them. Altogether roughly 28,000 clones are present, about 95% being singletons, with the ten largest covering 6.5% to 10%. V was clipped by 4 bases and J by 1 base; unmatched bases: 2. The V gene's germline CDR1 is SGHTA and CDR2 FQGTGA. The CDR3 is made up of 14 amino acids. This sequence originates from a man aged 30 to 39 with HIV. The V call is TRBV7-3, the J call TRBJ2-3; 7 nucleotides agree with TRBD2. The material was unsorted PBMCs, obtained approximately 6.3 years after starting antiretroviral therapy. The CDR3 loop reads CASSYGLGTDTQYF. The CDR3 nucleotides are TGTGCCAGCAGCTACGGACTAGGCACAGATACGCAGTATTTT. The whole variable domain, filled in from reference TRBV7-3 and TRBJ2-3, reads GAGVSQTPSNKVTEKGKYVELRCDPISGHTALYWYRQSLGQGPEFLIYFQGTGAADDSGLPNDRFFAVRPEGSVSTLKIQRTERGDSAVYLCASSYGLGTDTQYFGPGTRLTVL.